Listed below are T cell receptor beta chains from one sample, sequenced in a study of human T cells and chemical hapten exposure. TCRdb processed the RACE reads anew with MiXCR; each CDR3 protein has one entry. The table includes about 65,000 distinct CDR3 sequences, 6% to 7% detected once. Sequenced material: whole blood. These receptors were collected from a female donor in good health. Some clones in this sample may be carry-over from other donors' samples. The CDR3 runs from the conserved cysteine through the conserved F or W. D genes are given only for firm matches. The listing skips clone size in some rows; elsewhere it reads once, few, many or a size class.

j_call v_call clone_size d_call cdr3_aa cdr3_nt
TRBJ2-6 TRBV19 NA TRBD2 CASSGLATGANVLTF TGTGCCAGTAGTGGACTAGCAACTGGGGCCAACGTCCTGACTTTC
TRBJ2-1 TRBV7-9 NA TRBD2 CASSPTSSDEQFF TGTGCCAGCAGCCCGACTAGCTCCGATGAGCAGTTCTTC
TRBJ1-1 TRBV20-1 few NA CSARPHDPEAFF TGCAGTGCTAGACCTCACGACCCTGAAGCTTTCTTT
TRBJ2-7 TRBV28 few TRBD2 CASSLLREGNEQYF TGTGCCAGCAGTTTGTTGCGGGAGGGCAACGAGCAGTACTTC
TRBJ2-3 TRBV12-3/TRBV12-4 NA NA CASSSVRDTSTDTQYF TGTGCCAGCAGTTCAGTTAGGGACACAAGCACAGATACGCAGTATTTT
TRBJ2-4 TRBV28 NA NA CASSSNGLIPYIQYF TGTGCCAGCAGTTCGAATGGACTCATTCCCTACATTCAGTACTTC
TRBJ2-7 TRBV5-1 many TRBD2 CASSFILAGGPEQYF TGCGCCAGCAGCTTTATACTAGCGGGAGGGCCCGAGCAGTACTTC
TRBJ1-3 TRBV12-3/TRBV12-4 many NA CASSLKASGNTIYF TGTGCCAGCAGTTTAAAGGCCTCTGGAAACACCATATATTTT
TRBJ2-7 TRBV20-1 many NA CSASQGHEQYF TGCAGTGCTAGTCAGGGCCACGAGCAGTACTTC
TRBJ1-1 TRBV20-1 many NA CSARTGVVAEAFF TGCAGTGCTAGGACGGGGGTGGTGGCTGAAGCTTTCTTT
TRBJ2-1 TRBV28 NA NA CASRQELYNEQFF TGTGCCAGCAGACAAGAGCTTTACAATGAGCAGTTCTTC
TRBJ1-5 TRBV2 NA NA CASSEGGSQNQPQHF TGTGCCAGCAGTGAAGGAGGATCGCAGAACCAGCCCCAGCATTTT
TRBJ1-2 TRBV6-2/TRBV6-3 many NA CALKGGDGYTF TGTGCCCTAAAAGGCGGGGATGGCTACACCTTC
TRBJ1-5 TRBV6-1 few NA CASSDPVGSNQPQHF TGTGCCAGCAGTGATCCAGTAGGGAGCAATCAGCCCCAGCATTTT
TRBJ2-7 TRBV27 few NA CASSFIDSFYEQYF TGTGCCAGCAGTTTTATTGACAGTTTCTACGAGCAGTACTTC
TRBJ1-5 TRBV18 many NA CASSDRSSNQPQHF TGTGCCAGCTCCGACAGGTCCAGCAATCAGCCCCAGCATTTT
TRBJ2-1 TRBV28 NA TRBD2 CASSLVHGGGDEQFF TGTGCCAGCAGTTTAGTTCACGGGGGAGGGGATGAGCAGTTCTTC
TRBJ1-1 TRBV29-1 NA NA CSGVQGPEAFF TGCAGCGGAGTACAGGGCCCTGAAGCTTTCTTT
TRBJ1-1 TRBV19 few TRBD1 CASSGQGTTEAFF TGTGCCAGTAGTGGACAGGGGACCACTGAAGCTTTCTTT
TRBJ2-6 TRBV9 NA NA CASSVEYGSGANVLTF TGTGCCAGCAGCGTAGAGTACGGGTCTGGGGCCAACGTCCTGACTTTC
TRBJ2-3 TRBV20-1 many NA CSARLLEPSTDTQYF TGCAGTGCTAGATTACTAGAGCCTAGCACAGATACGCAGTATTTT
TRBJ1-6 TRBV6-6 NA NA CASSQPIYNSPLHF TGTGCCAGCAGTCAACCGATCTATAATTCACCCCTCCACTTT
TRBJ1-1 TRBV28 many NA CASSRYKNTEAFF TGTGCCAGCAGTCGATACAAGAACACTGAAGCTTTCTTT
TRBJ2-1 TRBV29-1 many NA CSVGGIWENEQFF TGCAGCGTTGGTGGGATTTGGGAAAATGAGCAGTTCTTC
TRBJ2-3 TRBV5-1 many NA CASSPPVTDTQYF TGTGCCAGCTCACCACCAGTAACAGATACGCAGTATTTT
TRBJ2-7 TRBV18 NA NA CASSPDRSSYEQYF TGTGCCAGCTCACCAGATCGGAGCTCCTACGAGCAGTACTTC
TRBJ2-3 TRBV7-8 NA TRBD2 CASSLMGLASTTGTQYF TGTGCCAGCAGCTTAATGGGACTAGCGTCTACCACGGGGACGCAGTATTTT
TRBJ1-5 TRBV20-1 NA NA CSALEPGPGVYSNQPQHF TGCAGTGCCCTCGAACCGGGACCCGGAGTATATAGCAATCAGCCCCAGCATTTT
TRBJ2-7 TRBV20-1 NA NA CSAITDEQYF TGCAGTGCTATCACGGACGAGCAGTACTTC
TRBJ2-1 TRBV28 NA TRBD2 CASSLSGLATDNEQFF TGTGCCAGCAGTTTATCAGGACTAGCGACAGACAATGAGCAGTTCTTC
TRBJ2-1 TRBV28 many NA CASSLGLLVEQFF TGTGCCAGCAGTTTAGGCTTACTCGTTGAGCAGTTCTTC
TRBJ2-1 TRBV29-1 many TRBD1 CSVEGPSDRVEQFF TGCAGCGTTGAAGGTCCCTCGGACAGGGTAGAGCAGTTCTTC
TRBJ2-2 TRBV6-2/TRBV6-3 NA TRBD1 CASEGQEVAGELFF TGTGCCAGCGAGGGACAGGAGGTCGCCGGGGAGCTGTTTTTT
TRBJ2-1 TRBV24-1 NA TRBD2 CATSSTGLAGLYNEQFF TGTGCCACCAGCTCAACTGGACTAGCGGGGCTTTACAATGAGCAGTTCTTC
TRBJ2-5 TRBV19 few NA CASSINADPLQETQYF TGTGCCAGTAGTATAAATGCAGACCCTCTCCAAGAGACCCAGTACTTC
TRBJ2-2 TRBV24-1 few NA CATRDTSGGELFF TGTGCCACCCGGGACACCAGTGGCGGGGAGCTGTTTTTT
TRBJ1-6 TRBV7-2 many NA CASSRSLADYNSPLHF TGTGCCAGCTCCAGGAGTTTGGCCGACTATAATTCACCCCTCCACTTT
TRBJ2-2 TRBV6-1 many TRBD2 CASSEPGLAGAGELFF TGTGCCAGCAGTGAACCGGGACTAGCGGGAGCCGGGGAGCTGTTTTTT
TRBJ1-2 TRBV28 NA NA CASREGGQGYGYTF TGTGCCAGCCGCGAGGGGGGCCAGGGCTATGGCTACACCTTC
TRBJ2-5 TRBV2 NA TRBD1 CASTTDRVQETQYF TGTGCCAGCACCACTGACAGGGTCCAAGAGACCCAGTACTTC
TRBJ2-4 TRBV7-6 NA TRBD1 CASSGGQATGNIQYF TGTGCCAGCAGCGGAGGACAGGCAACCGGTAACATTCAGTACTTC
TRBJ2-1 TRBV11-3 few TRBD2 CASSSRTSGRIGEQFF TGTGCCAGCAGCTCCCGGACTAGCGGGAGGATCGGTGAGCAGTTCTTC
TRBJ2-5 TRBV5-1 many NA CASSRDQETQYF TGCGCCAGCTCCCGGGACCAAGAGACCCAGTACTTC
TRBJ2-3 TRBV20-1 NA NA CSARDLRGSTDTQYF TGCAGTGCTAGAGATCTAAGGGGGAGCACAGATACGCAGTATTTT
TRBJ1-5 TRBV7-9 many NA CASSRAGGNQPQHF TGTGCCAGCAGTCGGGCAGGGGGCAATCAGCCCCAGCATTTT
TRBJ2-3 TRBV6-6 few NA CASSNGQGLSNTDTQYF TGTGCCAGCAGCAACGGGCAGGGGCTCAGCAACACAGATACGCAGTATTTT
TRBJ2-2 TRBV11-2 many NA CASSPLVLPITGELFF TGTGCCAGCAGCCCCCTTGTGCTCCCCATCACCGGGGAGCTGTTTTTT
TRBJ2-3 TRBV12-3/TRBV12-4 NA TRBD2 CASSVGLALGDTQYF TGTGCCAGCAGTGTCGGACTAGCATTGGGAGATACGCAGTATTTT
TRBJ2-7 TRBV16 many NA CASSQSQAGEQYF TGTGCCAGCAGCCAATCACAGGCTGGCGAGCAGTACTTC
TRBJ1-1 TRBV9 many NA CASSVGLHTEAFF TGTGCCAGCAGCGTAGGACTGCACACTGAAGCTTTCTTT
TRBJ2-5 TRBV6-1 few TRBD2 CASSGLVLETQYF TGTGCCTCTTCGGGACTAGTATTGGAGACCCAGTACTTC
TRBJ1-1 TRBV5-6 many NA CASSSGMGTEAFF TGTGCCAGCAGCTCCGGGATGGGGACTGAAGCTTTCTTT
TRBJ2-7 TRBV12-3/TRBV12-4 NA TRBD2 CASSPWRGTGADEQYF TGTGCCAGCAGTCCCTGGCGGGGGACTGGGGCCGACGAGCAGTACTTC